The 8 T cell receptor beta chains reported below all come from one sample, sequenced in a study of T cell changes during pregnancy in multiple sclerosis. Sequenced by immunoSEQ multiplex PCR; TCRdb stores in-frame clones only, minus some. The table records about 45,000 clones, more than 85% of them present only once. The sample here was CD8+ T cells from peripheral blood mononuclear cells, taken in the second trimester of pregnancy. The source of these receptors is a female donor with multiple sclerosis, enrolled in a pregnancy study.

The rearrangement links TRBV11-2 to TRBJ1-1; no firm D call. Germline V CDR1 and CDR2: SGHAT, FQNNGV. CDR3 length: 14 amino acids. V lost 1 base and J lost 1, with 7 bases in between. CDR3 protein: CASSLGTENTEAFF. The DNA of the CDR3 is TGTGCCAGCAGCTTAGGAACAGAGAACACTGAAGCTTTCTTT. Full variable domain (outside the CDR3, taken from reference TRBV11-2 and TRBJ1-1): EAGVAQSPRYKIIEKRQSVAFWCNPISGHATLYWYQQILGQGPKLLIQFQNNGVVDDSQLPKDRFSAERLKGVDSTLKIQPAKLEDSAVYLCASSLGTENTEAFFGQGTRLTVV.

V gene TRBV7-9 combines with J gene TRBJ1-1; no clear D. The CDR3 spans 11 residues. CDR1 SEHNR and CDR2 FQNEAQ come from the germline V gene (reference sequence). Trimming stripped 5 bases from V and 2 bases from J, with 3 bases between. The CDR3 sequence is CASSLNTEAFF. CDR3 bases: TGTGCCAGCAGCCTCAACACTGAAGCTTTCTTT.

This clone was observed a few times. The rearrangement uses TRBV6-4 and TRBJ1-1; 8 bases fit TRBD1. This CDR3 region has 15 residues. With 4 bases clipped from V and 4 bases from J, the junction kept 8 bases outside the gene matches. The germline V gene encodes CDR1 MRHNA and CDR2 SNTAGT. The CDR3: CASSASNTGGTEAFF. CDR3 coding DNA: TGTGCCAGCAGTGCCTCGAACACAGGGGGCACTGAAGCTTTCTTT.

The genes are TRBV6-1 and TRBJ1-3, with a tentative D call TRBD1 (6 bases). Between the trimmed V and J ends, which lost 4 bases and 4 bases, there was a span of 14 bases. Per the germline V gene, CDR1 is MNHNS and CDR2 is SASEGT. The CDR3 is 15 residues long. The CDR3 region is CASSGETGYGNTIYF. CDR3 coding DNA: TGTGCCAGCAGTGGGGAAACAGGGTACGGAAACACCATATATTTT.

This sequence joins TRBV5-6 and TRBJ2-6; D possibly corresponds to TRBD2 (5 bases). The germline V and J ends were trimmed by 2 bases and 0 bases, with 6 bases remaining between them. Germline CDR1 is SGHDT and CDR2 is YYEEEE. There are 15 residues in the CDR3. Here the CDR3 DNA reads TGTGCCAGCAGCTTCGGGGACTCTGGGGCCAACGTCCTGACTTTC. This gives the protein CASSFGDSGANVLTF.

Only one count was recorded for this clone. This CDR3 is CASSPERAPNYGYTF. In DNA form, the CDR3 reads TGTGCCAGCAGCCCCGAGAGGGCCCCAAACTATGGCTACACCTTC. This sequence joins TRBV13 and TRBJ1-2; no definite D call. CDR1 and CDR2 (germline): PRHDT, FYEKMQ (reference sequence). This CDR3 spans 15 amino acids. Trimming took 5 bases from V and 2 from J, leaving 15 bases between them.

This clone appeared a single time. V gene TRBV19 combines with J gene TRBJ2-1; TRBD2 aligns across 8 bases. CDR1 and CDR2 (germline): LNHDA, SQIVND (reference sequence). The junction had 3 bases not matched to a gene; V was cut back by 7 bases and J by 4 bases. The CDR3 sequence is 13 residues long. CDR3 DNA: TGTGCCAGTATAGGCGGGGGGTACAATGAGCAGTTCTTC. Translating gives CASIGGGYNEQFF.

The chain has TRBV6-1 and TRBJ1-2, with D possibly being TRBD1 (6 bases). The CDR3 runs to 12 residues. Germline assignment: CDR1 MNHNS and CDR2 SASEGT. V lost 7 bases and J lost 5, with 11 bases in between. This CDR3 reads CASIRTEYGYTF. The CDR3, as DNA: TGTGCCAGCATAAGGACAGAGTATGGCTACACCTTC.